A selection of T cell receptor beta chains follows, all from one sample in a study of CXCR3-negative and CXCR3-positive naive CD8 T cells. From the 5' RACE reads, TCRdb lists one entry per CDR3 protein and no DNA. The table lists just over 40,000 distinct CDR3 sequences, with around 1.9% in the top ten. The sample taken for sequencing was naive CXCR3- CD8+ T cells from blood. Source of these receptors: a human donor in good health. Some clones in this sample may be carry-over from other donors' samples. CDR3s include the opening cysteine and the closing phenylalanine or tryptophan. Size is stated for part of the rows, as once, few or many counts, or as a class when the clone is expanded.

clone_size j_call v_call cdr3_aa
. TRBJ1-1 TRBV12-3/TRBV12-4 CASSFVGSGTEAFF
. TRBJ1-2 TRBV29-1 CSVDGQRVSYTF
. TRBJ2-2 TRBV7-8 CASPSQSDGELFF
. TRBJ1-2 TRBV6-5 CASSPKVIDGYTF
. TRBJ2-1 TRBV9 CASSVEGAGGYNEQFF
. TRBJ2-7 TRBV5-1 CASSLAPTYEQYF
. TRBJ2-5 TRBV5-1 CASSSGTSLSITQYF
. TRBJ2-7 TRBV7-9 CASSPGVWPYEQYF
. TRBJ1-5 TRBV29-1 CSARTGGSQPQHF
. TRBJ2-7 TRBV7-9 CASSLWGTSYEQYF
. TRBJ2-7 TRBV7-8 CASSPGGASYEQYF
. TRBJ2-7 TRBV27 CASSLAFDYEQYF
. TRBJ2-2 TRBV4-1 CASSQEALAYTGELFF
. TRBJ2-7 TRBV20-1 CSADTLAGGVNYEQYF
. TRBJ1-1 TRBV7-8 CASSLVRGNTEAFF
. TRBJ2-7 TRBV28 CASSLGTLTGEQYF
medium-sized TRBJ2-5 TRBV7-7 CASSLAWTGEETQYF
. TRBJ1-5 TRBV3-1 CASKRTGDNQPQHF
. TRBJ2-1 TRBV29-1 CSERGPDFNEQFF
. TRBJ1-5 TRBV13 CASSFRGPYQPQHF
. TRBJ2-1 TRBV7-3 CASSLEASGGYNEQFF
. TRBJ1-1 TRBV5-1 CASSQGGTEAFF
. TRBJ2-2 TRBV29-1 CSVDLNTGELFF
. TRBJ1-4 TRBV27 CASSLDRLREKLFF
. TRBJ2-7 TRBV29-1 CSVAGPSFEQYF
. TRBJ1-1 TRBV7-9 CASSQGTSRSTEAFF
. TRBJ2-7 TRBV29-1 CSVGRDISYEQYF
. TRBJ2-3 TRBV29-1 CSAPAPDTQYF
. TRBJ2-1 TRBV11-1 CASSLAVAAPPYNEQFF
. TRBJ1-1 TRBV6-2/TRBV6-3 CASREQGLNTEAFF
. TRBJ2-7 TRBV7-6 CASSLGWDSYEQYF
. TRBJ1-2 TRBV12-3/TRBV12-4 CASSDLKGESYGYTF
. TRBJ2-1 TRBV5-4 CASSGGLAENNEQFF
. TRBJ2-3 TRBV7-2 CASSPRAILADPTDTQYF